These T cell receptor beta chains were read from a single sample in a study of cytomegalovirus exposure and HLA in healthy donors. This table comes from immunoSEQ multiplex PCR, and its TCRdb copy is limited to in-frame clones, with some not included. Counted here are 40,000 or so clones, 55% to 75% occurring once; the ten biggest clones make up around 3.3%. What was sequenced was PBMCs. The receptors were gathered from a woman aged 25-40 years in good health and CMV-seronegative. CDR3s include the opening cysteine and the closing phenylalanine or tryptophan. The order of the fields is D gene, clone size, J gene, V gene, CDR3 protein, CDR3 DNA. The D gene is left open where the match is weak. The size entry is marked missing in some rows and otherwise reads once, few, many or a size class.

- few TRBJ1-2 TRBV11-2 CASSWARGVDGYTF TGTGCCAGCAGCTGGGCCAGGGGCGTGGATGGCTACACCTTC
TRBD1 - TRBJ2-4 TRBV27 CATRTGENIQYF TGTGCCACCCGGACAGGGGAAAACATTCAGTACTTC
- - TRBJ1-2 TRBV6-5 CASWGQDRYGYTF TGTGCCAGTTGGGGGCAGGACCGCTATGGCTACACCTTC
TRBD2 - TRBJ2-1 TRBV4-2 CASSQPYGLAGASSYNEQFF TGTGCCAGCAGCCAGCCCTACGGACTAGCGGGGGCTAGCTCCTACAATGAGCAGTTCTTC
TRBD1 - TRBJ1-4 TRBV5-4 CASSLRQGARRVDEKLFF TGTGCCAGCAGTCTAAGACAGGGGGCGCGACGGGTGGATGAAAAACTGTTTTTT
TRBD1 - TRBJ2-3 TRBV5-4 CASSWGQATDTQYF TGTGCCAGCAGCTGGGGACAGGCCACAGATACGCAGTATTTT
- few TRBJ2-7 TRBV7-6 CASSLDAGLGSYEQYF TGTGCCAGCAGCTTAGACGCGGGACTCGGCTCCTACGAGCAGTACTTC
- once TRBJ2-7 TRBV5-6 CASSLAPSAYEQYF TGTGCCAGCAGCTTGGCCCCGTCGGCCTACGAGCAGTACTTC
- - TRBJ1-5 TRBV2 CASSRDWNQPQHF TGTGCCAGCAGTAGGGACTGGAATCAGCCCCAGCATTTT
- medium-sized TRBJ1-1 TRBV29-1 CSTYSGLNTEAFF TGCAGCACATATTCAGGTTTGAACACTGAAGCTTTCTTT
- - TRBJ1-4 TRBV29-1 CSVVDTINRVEKLFF TGCAGCGTTGTAGATACAATTAACAGGGTTGAAAAACTGTTTTTT
- - TRBJ2-7 TRBV15 CATSRDPGWEQYF TGTGCCACCAGCAGAGATCCAGGTTGGGAGCAGTACTTC
TRBD1 - TRBJ2-1 TRBV27 CASNDRGFNEQFF TGTGCCAGCAACGACAGGGGCTTCAATGAGCAGTTCTTC
- - TRBJ2-7 TRBV30 CAWSRGKGSYEQYF TGTGCCTGGAGTCGCGGGAAAGGCTCCTACGAGCAGTACTTC
- - TRBJ1-2 TRBV7-9 CASSFVREYGYTF TGTGCCAGCAGCTTCGTCAGGGAATATGGCTACACCTTC
- - TRBJ1-5 TRBV5-6 CASSSPPGHPLDSNQPQHF TGTGCCAGCAGCTCTCCTCCGGGACATCCCTTGGATAGCAATCAGCCCCAGCATTTT
- - TRBJ2-5 TRBV19 CASSIPGVRTQYF TGTGCCAGTAGTATTCCTGGAGTGAGGACCCAGTACTTC
- - TRBJ1-5 TRBV5-1 CASSPDDSVQPQHF TGCGCCAGCAGCCCGGACGACAGCGTTCAGCCCCAGCATTTT
- few TRBJ1-5 TRBV19 CASWGTRDQPQHF TGTGCCAGCTGGGGAACGAGGGATCAGCCCCAGCATTTT
- - TRBJ1-1 TRBV2 CASPEDRNTEAFF TGTGCCAGCCCCGAGGACAGGAACACTGAAGCTTTCTTT
- - TRBJ2-1 TRBV30 CAWSRGRGVDNEQFF TGTGCCTGGAGTAGAGGGCGGGGAGTTGACAATGAGCAGTTCTTC
- - TRBJ2-5 TRBV25-1 CASGLGGGETQYF TGTGCCAGCGGTCTAGGGGGTGGGGAGACCCAGTACTTC
TRBD1 - TRBJ1-1 TRBV14 CASSQGTGEAFF TGTGCCAGCAGCCAAGGGACAGGTGAAGCTTTCTTT
- once TRBJ1-2 TRBV5-6 CASSLNHNGYTF TGTGCCAGCAGCTTGAACCACAATGGCTACACCTTC
- - TRBJ1-1 TRBV25-1 CASSESWGAAEAFF TGTGCCAGCAGTGAATCGTGGGGAGCGGCTGAAGCTTTCTTT